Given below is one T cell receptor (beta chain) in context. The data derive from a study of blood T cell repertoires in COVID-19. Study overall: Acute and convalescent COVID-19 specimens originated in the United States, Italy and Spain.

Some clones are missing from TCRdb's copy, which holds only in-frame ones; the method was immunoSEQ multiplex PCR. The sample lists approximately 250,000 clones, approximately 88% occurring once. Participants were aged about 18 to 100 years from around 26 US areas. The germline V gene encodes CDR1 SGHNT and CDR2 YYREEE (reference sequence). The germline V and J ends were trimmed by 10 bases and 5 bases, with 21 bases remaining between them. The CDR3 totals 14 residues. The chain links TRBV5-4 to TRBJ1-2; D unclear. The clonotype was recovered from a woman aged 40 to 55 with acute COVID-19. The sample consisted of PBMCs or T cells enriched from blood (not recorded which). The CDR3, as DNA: TGTGCCGTCGGAGGACTTGGGCAGTTATATGGCTACACCTTC. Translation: CAVGGLGQLYGYTF.